The rows below give T cell receptor beta chains drawn from one sample of a study of T cells in tuberculosis. The repertoire was sequenced with immunoSEQ multiplex PCR; TCRdb's copy has only in-frame clones and lacks some. The sample carries around 29,000 clones, approximately 93% recorded once. Sequencing input: PBMCs. These receptors came from a donor between 10 and 35 years old with latent tuberculosis or without tuberculosis infection. The CDR3 runs from the conserved cysteine through the conserved F or W.

J: TRBJ2-7; V: TRBV30; CDR3: CAWSVRTPGQTQYF
J: TRBJ2-5; V: TRBV7-2; CDR3: CASSLVGLGRAETQYF
J: TRBJ1-1; V: TRBV10-2; CDR3: CASTPSGALNTEAFF
J: TRBJ1-1; V: TRBV25-1; CDR3: CASSESGRTEAFF
J: TRBJ1-2; V: TRBV9; CDR3: CASSARTGPAYGYTF
J: TRBJ2-3; V: TRBV18; CDR3: CASSPGTGGPGDTQYF
J: TRBJ2-6; V: TRBV18; CDR3: CASSPQIGASGANVLTF
J: TRBJ2-7; V: TRBV9; CDR3: CASSLGVGTGSYEQYF
J: TRBJ1-1; V: TRBV4-2; CDR3: CASSQLSLITNTEAFF
J: TRBJ2-7; V: TRBV4-1; CDR3: CASSASGRRSYEQYF
J: TRBJ2-5; V: TRBV28; CDR3: CASSQRTNVADTQYF